Listed below are T cell receptor beta chains from one sample, sequenced in a study of cytomegalovirus exposure and HLA in healthy donors. Assay: immunoSEQ multiplex PCR; the TCRdb copy retains only in-frame clones and omits some. The sample carries almost 200,000 clones, roughly four fifths recorded once. Sequencing was performed on PBMCs. These receptors were collected from a man between 25 and 39 years old in good health and CMV-seronegative. Each CDR3 is given with its conserved first and last residue. D genes are given only for firm matches. Clone size is not always given. Where it is, it says once, few, many or a class for expanded clones.

D: NA
V: TRBV27
J: TRBJ2-1
size: once
CDR3: CASSSVRYNEQFF
DNA: TGTGCCAGCAGTTCCGTCCGGTACAATGAGCAGTTCTTC

D: TRBD1
V: TRBV28
J: TRBJ2-1
size: NA
CDR3: CASSLEVTGGYNEQFF
DNA: TGTGCCAGCAGTTTAGAGGTCACAGGGGGCTACAATGAGCAGTTCTTC

D: NA
V: TRBV6-5
J: TRBJ2-1
size: once
CDR3: CASCRASSYNEQFF
DNA: TGTGCCAGCTGTAGAGCGAGCTCCTACAATGAGCAGTTCTTC

D: TRBD1
V: TRBV9
J: TRBJ1-5
size: NA
CDR3: CASSVGDRGNSNQPQHF
DNA: TGTGCCAGCAGCGTAGGGGACAGGGGGAATAGCAATCAGCCCCAGCATTTT

D: TRBD1
V: TRBV29-1
J: TRBJ2-7
size: NA
CDR3: CSAAPGQGGGQYF
DNA: TGCAGCGCCGCACCGGGACAGGGAGGTGGGCAGTACTTC

D: NA
V: TRBV15
J: TRBJ2-7
size: NA
CDR3: CATRSEGDEQYF
DNA: TGTGCCACCAGGTCGGAGGGCGACGAGCAGTACTTC

D: TRBD2
V: TRBV10-2
J: TRBJ2-1
size: NA
CDR3: CASRQGLALNNEQFF
DNA: TGCGCCAGCAGGCAGGGACTAGCCCTAAACAATGAGCAGTTCTTC

D: NA
V: TRBV16
J: TRBJ2-3
size: NA
CDR3: CASSPGFTDTQYF
DNA: TGTGCCAGCAGTCCCGGTTTCACAGATACGCAGTATTTT

D: NA
V: TRBV5-6
J: TRBJ1-6
size: NA
CDR3: CASSLVDTHSPLHF
DNA: TGTGCCAGCAGCTTGGTGGACACACATTCACCCCTCCACTTT

D: NA
V: TRBV5-1
J: TRBJ2-7
size: NA
CDR3: CASSPTGFPHEQYF
DNA: TGCGCCAGCAGCCCCACGGGGTTCCCCCACGAGCAGTACTTC

D: TRBD1
V: TRBV5-6
J: TRBJ1-1
size: NA
CDR3: CASSLVGQLNTEAFF
DNA: TGTGCCAGCAGCTTGGTGGGACAGTTGAACACTGAAGCTTTCTTT

D: NA
V: TRBV6-5
J: TRBJ1-5
size: NA
CDR3: CASRGQSNQPQHF
DNA: TGTGCCAGCAGGGGGCAGAGCAATCAGCCCCAGCATTTT

D: TRBD1
V: TRBV28
J: TRBJ2-7
size: NA
CDR3: CASSQLQGARAYEQYF
DNA: TGTGCCAGCAGTCAACTACAGGGGGCTCGGGCCTACGAGCAGTACTTC

D: NA
V: TRBV9
J: TRBJ1-1
size: NA
CDR3: CASSVGGQLNTEAFF
DNA: TGTGCCAGCAGCGTAGGGGGCCAGCTGAACACTGAAGCTTTCTTT

D: TRBD2
V: TRBV9
J: TRBJ2-1
size: once
CDR3: CASSVEIAGAHNEQFF
DNA: TGTGCCAGCAGCGTCGAGATAGCGGGAGCCCACAATGAGCAGTTCTTC

D: TRBD1
V: TRBV10-3
J: TRBJ1-4
size: NA
CDR3: CAISESDRRNEKLFF
DNA: TGTGCCATCAGTGAGTCGGACAGGAGAAATGAAAAACTGTTTTTT

D: TRBD2
V: TRBV7-6
J: TRBJ2-1
size: NA
CDR3: CASSTTGTSGRHEQFF
DNA: TGTGCCAGCAGCACCACCGGGACTAGCGGGAGACATGAGCAGTTCTTC

D: TRBD1
V: TRBV4-1
J: TRBJ1-6
size: few
CDR3: CASSQRPPDRGYSSPLHF
DNA: TGCGCCAGCAGCCAGAGGCCCCCGGACAGGGGGTATAGTTCACCCCTCCACTTT

D: TRBD2
V: TRBV30
J: TRBJ2-3
size: NA
CDR3: CAWATSGSYTQYF
DNA: TGTGCCTGGGCGACTAGCGGGAGTTATACGCAGTATTTT

D: NA
V: TRBV9
J: TRBJ1-3
size: NA
CDR3: CASSTEENTIYF
DNA: TGTGCCAGCAGCACCGAGGAAAACACCATATATTTT

D: NA
V: TRBV5-1
J: TRBJ2-3
size: NA
CDR3: CASSLGEASTDTQYF
DNA: TGCGCCAGCAGCTTGGGGGAGGCGAGCACAGATACGCAGTATTTT

D: TRBD1
V: TRBV27
J: TRBJ2-7
size: once
CDR3: CASSSTGATYEQYF
DNA: TGTGCCAGCAGTTCCACAGGGGCAACCTACGAGCAGTACTTC

D: TRBD1
V: TRBV28
J: TRBJ1-4
size: NA
CDR3: CASSAYRGLGEKLFF
DNA: TGTGCCAGCAGTGCCTACAGGGGGCTAGGTGAAAAACTGTTTTTT

D: TRBD2
V: TRBV4-1
J: TRBJ2-2
size: NA
CDR3: CASSQGLAGGHYTGELFF
DNA: TGCGCCAGCAGCCAGGGACTAGCGGGAGGGCACTACACCGGGGAGCTGTTTTTT

D: TRBD1
V: TRBV6-1
J: TRBJ1-2
size: NA
CDR3: CASSWDRGSYGYTF
DNA: TGTGCCAGCAGTTGGGACAGGGGCAGCTATGGCTACACCTTC

D: NA
V: TRBV27
J: TRBJ2-2
size: few
CDR3: CASSLSTGELFF
DNA: TGTGCCAGCAGCCTTAGTACCGGGGAGCTGTTTTTT

D: NA
V: TRBV6-5
J: TRBJ1-1
size: NA
CDR3: CASSAGVMNTEAFF
DNA: TGTGCCAGCAGTGCAGGGGTGATGAACACTGAAGCTTTCTTT

D: TRBD1
V: TRBV6-6
J: TRBJ1-1
size: NA
CDR3: CASIRQGEGTEAFF
DNA: TGTGCCAGCATCAGACAGGGGGAAGGTACTGAAGCTTTCTTT

D: NA
V: TRBV7-9
J: TRBJ2-3
size: NA
CDR3: CASSLTPDTQYF
DNA: TGTGCCAGCAGCTTGACTCCAGATACGCAGTATTTT

D: NA
V: TRBV5-1
J: TRBJ2-3
size: NA
CDR3: CASSLEAGASTDTQYF
DNA: TGCGCCAGCAGCTTGGAAGCGGGTGCTAGCACAGATACGCAGTATTTT

D: TRBD2
V: TRBV27
J: TRBJ2-7
size: NA
CDR3: CASSPTPGGELAYEQYF
DNA: TGTGCCAGCAGCCCTACTCCGGGGGGAGAATTAGCCTACGAGCAGTACTTC

D: TRBD1
V: TRBV5-1
J: TRBJ2-1
size: NA
CDR3: CASSSGTGGLIEQFF
DNA: TGCGCCAGCAGCTCCGGGACAGGGGGCCTTATTGAGCAGTTCTTC

D: NA
V: TRBV5-6
J: TRBJ2-1
size: NA
CDR3: CASSLLQSNVGEQFF
DNA: TGTGCCAGCAGCTTGCTACAGAGCAATGTCGGTGAGCAGTTCTTC

D: TRBD1
V: TRBV19
J: TRBJ2-7
size: NA
CDR3: CASSIAGTDIPLYEQYF
DNA: TGTGCCAGTAGTATAGCAGGGACAGACATTCCCCTCTACGAGCAGTACTTC

D: TRBD1
V: TRBV7-3
J: TRBJ2-1
size: NA
CDR3: CASSIGTGSYNEQFF
DNA: TGTGCCAGCAGCATTGGGACAGGCTCCTACAATGAGCAGTTCTTC

D: NA
V: TRBV6-1
J: TRBJ1-5
size: NA
CDR3: CASSLNFDNQPQHF
DNA: TGTGCCAGCAGCCTTAACTTCGACAATCAGCCCCAGCATTTT

D: NA
V: TRBV7-9
J: TRBJ2-1
size: NA
CDR3: CASSLAGRNNEQFF
DNA: TGTGCCAGCAGCTTAGCGGGGCGAAACAATGAGCAGTTCTTC

D: NA
V: TRBV19
J: TRBJ2-3
size: NA
CDR3: CASSPPVGHAPTDTQYF
DNA: TGTGCCAGTAGTCCACCCGTTGGGCATGCTCCCACAGATACGCAGTATTTT